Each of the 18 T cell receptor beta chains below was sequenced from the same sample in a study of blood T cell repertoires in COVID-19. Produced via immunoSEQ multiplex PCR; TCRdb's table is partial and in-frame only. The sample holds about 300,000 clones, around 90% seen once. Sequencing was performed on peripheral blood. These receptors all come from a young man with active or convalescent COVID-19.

The CDR3 DNA is TGTGCCAGCAGTTACTCGAGGGAAGGGGGCTTCACTGAAGCTTTCTTT. Its translation: CASSYSREGGFTEAFF. This chain uses TRBV6-2 or TRBV6-3 with TRBJ1-1; 7 nucleotides align to TRBD1. The CDR3 is made up of 16 amino acids. Germline CDR1 MNHEY, CDR2 SVGEGT. With V trimmed by 0 bases and J by 4 bases, 8 bases remained unmatched.

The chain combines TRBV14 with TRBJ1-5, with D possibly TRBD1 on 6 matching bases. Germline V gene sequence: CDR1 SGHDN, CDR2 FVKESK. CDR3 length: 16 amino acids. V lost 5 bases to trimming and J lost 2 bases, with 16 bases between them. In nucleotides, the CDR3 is TGTGCCAGCAGCGGCTTCGGGGGGCCGGGCAATCAGCCCCAGCATTTT. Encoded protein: CASSGFGGPGNQPQHF.

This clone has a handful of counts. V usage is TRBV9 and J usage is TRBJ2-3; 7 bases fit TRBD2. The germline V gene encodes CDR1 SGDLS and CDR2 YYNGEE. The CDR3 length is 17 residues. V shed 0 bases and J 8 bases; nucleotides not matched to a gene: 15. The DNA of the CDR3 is TGTGCCAGCAGCGTAGTAGGTACAGCGGGGCCGTTCGGTACGCAGTATTTT. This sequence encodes CASSVVGTAGPFGTQYF.

Written as DNA, the CDR3 is TGTGCCTCCTCCGGGGGGGGTAATCAGCCCCAGCATTTT. Residues: CASSGGGNQPQHF. The chain employs TRBV7-6 and TRBJ1-5; TRBD1 might be the D (5 bases). Germline loops: CDR1 SGHVS, CDR2 FNYEAQ. The V end lost 11 bases, the J end lost 4 bases, and 15 bases lay between the germline ends. The CDR3 spans 13 residues.

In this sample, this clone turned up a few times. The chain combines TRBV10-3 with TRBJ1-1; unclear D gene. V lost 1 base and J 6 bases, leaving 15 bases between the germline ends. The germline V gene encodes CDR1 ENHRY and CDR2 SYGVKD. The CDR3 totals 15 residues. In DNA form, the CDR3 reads TGTGCCATCAGTGAGTTTGAACTCCCCGTGTCTGAAGCTTTCTTT. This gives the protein CAISEFELPVSEAFF.

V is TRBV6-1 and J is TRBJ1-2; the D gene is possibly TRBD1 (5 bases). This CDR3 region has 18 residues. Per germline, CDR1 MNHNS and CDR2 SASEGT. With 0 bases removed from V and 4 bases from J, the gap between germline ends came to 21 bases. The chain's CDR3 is CASSEAGGLPGNLYGYTF. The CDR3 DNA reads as TGTGCCAGCAGTGAAGCGGGGGGACTCCCGGGAAACCTCTATGGCTACACCTTC.

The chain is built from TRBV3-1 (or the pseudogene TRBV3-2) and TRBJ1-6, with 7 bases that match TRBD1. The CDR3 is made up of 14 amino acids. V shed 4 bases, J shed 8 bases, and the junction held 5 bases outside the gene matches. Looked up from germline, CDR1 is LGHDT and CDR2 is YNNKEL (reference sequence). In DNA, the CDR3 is TGTGCCAGCAGCCCCGGACAGGACCATTCACCCCTCCACTTT. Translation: CASSPGQDHSPLHF.

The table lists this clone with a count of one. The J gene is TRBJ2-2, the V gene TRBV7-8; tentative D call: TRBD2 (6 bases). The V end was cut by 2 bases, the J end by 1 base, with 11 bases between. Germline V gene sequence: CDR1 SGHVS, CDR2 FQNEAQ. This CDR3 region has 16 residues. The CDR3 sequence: CASSLMRGRNTGELFF. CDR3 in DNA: TGTGCCAGCAGCTTAATGCGGGGCCGGAACACCGGGGAGCTGTTTTTT.

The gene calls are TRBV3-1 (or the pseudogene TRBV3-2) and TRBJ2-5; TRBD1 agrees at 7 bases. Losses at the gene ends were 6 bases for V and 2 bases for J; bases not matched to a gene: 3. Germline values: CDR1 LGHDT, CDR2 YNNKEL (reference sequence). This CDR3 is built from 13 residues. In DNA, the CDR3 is TGTGCCAGCAGAGACAGGGATCAAGAGACCCAGTACTTC. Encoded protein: CASRDRDQETQYF.

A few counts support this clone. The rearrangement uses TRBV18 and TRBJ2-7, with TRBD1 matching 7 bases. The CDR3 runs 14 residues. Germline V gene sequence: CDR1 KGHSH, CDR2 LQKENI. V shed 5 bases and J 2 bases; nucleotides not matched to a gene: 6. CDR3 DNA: TGTGCCAGCTCAGAAAACAGGGGCCCCTACGAGCAGTACTTC. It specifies CASSENRGPYEQYF. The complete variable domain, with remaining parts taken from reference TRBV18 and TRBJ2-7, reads NAGVMQNPRHLVRRRGQEARLRCSPMKGHSHVYWYRQLPEEGLKFMVYLQKENIIDESGMPKERFSAEFPKEGPSILRIQQVVRGDSAAYFCASSENRGPYEQYFGPGTRLTVT.

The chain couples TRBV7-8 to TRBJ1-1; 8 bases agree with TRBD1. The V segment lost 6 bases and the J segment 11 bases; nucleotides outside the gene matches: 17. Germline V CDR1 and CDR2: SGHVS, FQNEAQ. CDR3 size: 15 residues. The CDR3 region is CASSDTQGGGLFAFF. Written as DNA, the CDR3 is TGTGCCAGCAGTGATACACAGGGGGGGGGCTTGTTCGCTTTCTTT. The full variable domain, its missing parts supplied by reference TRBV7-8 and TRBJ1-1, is GAGVSQSPRYKVAKRGQDVALRCDPISGHVSLFWYQQALGQGPEFLTYFQNEAQLDKSGLPSDRFFAERPEGSVSTLKIQRTQQEDSAVYLCASSDTQGGGLFAFFGQGTRLTVV.

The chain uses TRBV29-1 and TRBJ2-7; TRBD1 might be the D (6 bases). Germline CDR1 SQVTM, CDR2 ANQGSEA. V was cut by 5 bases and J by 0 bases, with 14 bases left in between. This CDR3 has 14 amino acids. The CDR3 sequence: CSVSTGRSSYEQYF. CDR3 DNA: TGCAGCGTTTCCACAGGGCGCAGCTCCTACGAGCAGTACTTC.

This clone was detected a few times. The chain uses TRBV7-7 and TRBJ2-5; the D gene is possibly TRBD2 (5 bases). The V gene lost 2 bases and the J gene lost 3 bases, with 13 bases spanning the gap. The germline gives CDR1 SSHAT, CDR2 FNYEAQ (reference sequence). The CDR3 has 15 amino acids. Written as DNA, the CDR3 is TGTGCCAGCAGCTTAACGTTGAGGGAGAAAGAGACCCAGTACTTC. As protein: CASSLTLREKETQYF. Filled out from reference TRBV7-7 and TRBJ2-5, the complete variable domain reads GAGVSQSPRYKVTKRGQDVTLRCDPISSHATLYWYQQALGQGPEFLTYFNYEAQPDKSGLPSDRFSAERPEGSISTLTIQRTEQRDSAMYRCASSLTLREKETQYFGPGTRLLVL.

The CDR3 spells CASSPGDSNQPQHF. CDR3 coding DNA: TGTGCCAGCAGCCCAGGGGATAGCAATCAGCCCCAGCATTTT. V usage is TRBV11-2 and J usage is TRBJ1-5, with D possibly TRBD1 on 6 matching bases. CDR3 length: 14 amino acids. The V end lost 5 bases, the J end lost 0 bases, and 8 bases lay between the germline ends. CDR1 and CDR2 (germline): SGHAT, FQNNGV.

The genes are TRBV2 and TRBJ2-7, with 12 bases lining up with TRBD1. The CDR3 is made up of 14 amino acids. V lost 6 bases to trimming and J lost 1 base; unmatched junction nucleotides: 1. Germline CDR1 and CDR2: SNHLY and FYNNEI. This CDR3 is CASRGQGASYEQYF. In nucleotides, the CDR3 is TGTGCCAGCAGGGGACAGGGGGCGTCCTACGAGCAGTACTTC. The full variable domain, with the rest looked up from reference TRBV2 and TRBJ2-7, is EPEVTQTPSHQVTQMGQEVILRCVPISNHLYFYWYRQILGQKVEFLVSFYNNEISEKSEIFDDQFSVERPDGSNFTLKIRSTKLEDSAMYFCASRGQGASYEQYFGPGTRLTVT.

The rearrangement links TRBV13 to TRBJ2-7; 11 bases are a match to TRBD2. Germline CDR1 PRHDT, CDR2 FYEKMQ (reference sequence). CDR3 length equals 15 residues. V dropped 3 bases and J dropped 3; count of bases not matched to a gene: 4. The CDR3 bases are TGTGCCAGCAGCTTTCCTAGCGGGGGGATCTACGAGCAGTACTTC. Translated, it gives CASSFPSGGIYEQYF. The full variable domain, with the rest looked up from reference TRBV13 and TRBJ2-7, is AAGVIQSPRHLIKEKRETATLKCYPIPRHDTVYWYQQGPGQDPQFLISFYEKMQSDKGSIPDRFSAQQFSDYHSELNMSSLELGDSALYFCASSFPSGGIYEQYFGPGTRLTVT.

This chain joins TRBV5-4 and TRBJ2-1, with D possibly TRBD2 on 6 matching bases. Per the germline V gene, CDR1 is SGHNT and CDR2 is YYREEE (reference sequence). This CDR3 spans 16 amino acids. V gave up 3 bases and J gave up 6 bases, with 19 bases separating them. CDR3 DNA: TGTGCCAGCAGCTCCGCCAGTCCGGGACTCTTCAATGAGCAGTTCTTC. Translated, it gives CASSSASPGLFNEQFF.

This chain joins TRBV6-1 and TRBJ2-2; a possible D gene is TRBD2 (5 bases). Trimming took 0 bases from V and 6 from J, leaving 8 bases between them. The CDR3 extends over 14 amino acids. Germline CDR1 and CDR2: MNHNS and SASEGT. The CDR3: CASSEARTAGELFF. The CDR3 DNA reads TGTGCCAGCAGTGAAGCGAGGACTGCCGGGGAGCTGTTTTTT.